The 6 T cell receptor beta chains listed next were all sequenced from one sample in a study of metastatic and nonmetastatic thyroid tumors. Until they underwent thyroid surgery, no patient had received any treatment. TCRdb re-called clones from the PCR reads using MiXCR. Altogether roughly 59,000 clones are present, 15% to 20% being singletons, with the ten largest covering roughly a tenth. The sequencing sample was made of blood. The receptors stem from a male donor with papillary thyroid cancer or a benign thyroid nodule (not recorded which). Some clones in this sample may be carry-over from other donors' samples.

Concerning this clone: A read error may explain this, as a much larger clone is one base away. The chain uses TRBV18 and TRBJ2-1; TRBD2 aligns across 8 bases. V gave up 7 bases and J gave up 3 bases; unmatched junction bases: 23. The germline gives CDR1 KGHSH, CDR2 LQKENI. This CDR3 comprises 20 residues. The CDR3 DNA reads as TGTGCCAGCTTGAACTACAAGGGACAAAACGGGAGGGCCAGCTACAATGAGCAGTTCTTC. It yields the protein CASLNYKGQNGRASYNEQFF.

This clone came up a few times. The chain links TRBV6-1 to TRBJ2-1, with D perhaps TRBD1 (5 bases). Deletions cut 6 bases from V and 9 bases from J, with 15 bases between. The germline V gene has CDR1 MNHNS and CDR2 SASEGT. The CDR3 loop spans 13 amino acids. The DNA of the CDR3 is TGTGCCAGCAGGGTACAAGGGGATGCTGAGCAGTTCTTC. It encodes CASRVQGDAEQFF.

In this sample, this clone turned up many times. CDR3 sequence (DNA): TGTGCCAGCAGCATGGAGTCCGTCTCCTACGAGCAGTACGTC. It is translated as CASSMESVSYEQYV. The V call is TRBV7-8, the J call TRBJ2-7; the D is unclear. Germline CDR1 and CDR2: SGHVS and FQNEAQ. Trimming shortened V by 5 bases and J by 0 bases, and 11 bases separated the two germline ends. The CDR3 runs to 14 residues.

The sample holds a few counts of this clone. The V gene is TRBV6-2 or TRBV6-3, the J gene TRBJ2-7; 12 bases are shared with TRBD2. V dropped 6 bases and J dropped 1; count of bases not matched to a gene: 1. CDR1 is MNHEY and CDR2 is SVGEGT in the germline V gene. This CDR3 has 14 amino acids. The CDR3, as DNA: TGTGCCAGCAGCGGACTAGCGGGGTCCTACGAGCAGTACTTC. It translates to CASSGLAGSYEQYF.

Points on this clone: A read error may account for a junction end that differs from germline. The chain is built from TRBV4-1 and TRBJ2-1; D tentatively fits TRBD1 or TRBD2 (5 bases each). The CDR3 has 15 amino acids. CDR1 is MGHRA, CDR2 YSYEKL, per germline. The DNA of the CDR3 is TGCGCCAGCAACCAAAGAGGGGAATCCTACAATGAGCAGTTCTTC. Amino acid sequence: CASNQRGESYNEQFF.

The gene calls are TRBV5-4 and TRBJ2-1, with TRBD2 identical over 7 bases. The CDR3 spans 15 residues. V shed 0 bases, J shed 7 bases, and the junction held 7 bases outside the gene matches. CDR1 SGHNT and CDR2 YYREEE come from the germline V gene (reference sequence). The DNA for the CDR3 is TGTGCCAGCAGCTTGGTTGGCGGAGCGGGGAATGAGCAGTTCTTC. It yields the protein CASSLVGGAGNEQFF.